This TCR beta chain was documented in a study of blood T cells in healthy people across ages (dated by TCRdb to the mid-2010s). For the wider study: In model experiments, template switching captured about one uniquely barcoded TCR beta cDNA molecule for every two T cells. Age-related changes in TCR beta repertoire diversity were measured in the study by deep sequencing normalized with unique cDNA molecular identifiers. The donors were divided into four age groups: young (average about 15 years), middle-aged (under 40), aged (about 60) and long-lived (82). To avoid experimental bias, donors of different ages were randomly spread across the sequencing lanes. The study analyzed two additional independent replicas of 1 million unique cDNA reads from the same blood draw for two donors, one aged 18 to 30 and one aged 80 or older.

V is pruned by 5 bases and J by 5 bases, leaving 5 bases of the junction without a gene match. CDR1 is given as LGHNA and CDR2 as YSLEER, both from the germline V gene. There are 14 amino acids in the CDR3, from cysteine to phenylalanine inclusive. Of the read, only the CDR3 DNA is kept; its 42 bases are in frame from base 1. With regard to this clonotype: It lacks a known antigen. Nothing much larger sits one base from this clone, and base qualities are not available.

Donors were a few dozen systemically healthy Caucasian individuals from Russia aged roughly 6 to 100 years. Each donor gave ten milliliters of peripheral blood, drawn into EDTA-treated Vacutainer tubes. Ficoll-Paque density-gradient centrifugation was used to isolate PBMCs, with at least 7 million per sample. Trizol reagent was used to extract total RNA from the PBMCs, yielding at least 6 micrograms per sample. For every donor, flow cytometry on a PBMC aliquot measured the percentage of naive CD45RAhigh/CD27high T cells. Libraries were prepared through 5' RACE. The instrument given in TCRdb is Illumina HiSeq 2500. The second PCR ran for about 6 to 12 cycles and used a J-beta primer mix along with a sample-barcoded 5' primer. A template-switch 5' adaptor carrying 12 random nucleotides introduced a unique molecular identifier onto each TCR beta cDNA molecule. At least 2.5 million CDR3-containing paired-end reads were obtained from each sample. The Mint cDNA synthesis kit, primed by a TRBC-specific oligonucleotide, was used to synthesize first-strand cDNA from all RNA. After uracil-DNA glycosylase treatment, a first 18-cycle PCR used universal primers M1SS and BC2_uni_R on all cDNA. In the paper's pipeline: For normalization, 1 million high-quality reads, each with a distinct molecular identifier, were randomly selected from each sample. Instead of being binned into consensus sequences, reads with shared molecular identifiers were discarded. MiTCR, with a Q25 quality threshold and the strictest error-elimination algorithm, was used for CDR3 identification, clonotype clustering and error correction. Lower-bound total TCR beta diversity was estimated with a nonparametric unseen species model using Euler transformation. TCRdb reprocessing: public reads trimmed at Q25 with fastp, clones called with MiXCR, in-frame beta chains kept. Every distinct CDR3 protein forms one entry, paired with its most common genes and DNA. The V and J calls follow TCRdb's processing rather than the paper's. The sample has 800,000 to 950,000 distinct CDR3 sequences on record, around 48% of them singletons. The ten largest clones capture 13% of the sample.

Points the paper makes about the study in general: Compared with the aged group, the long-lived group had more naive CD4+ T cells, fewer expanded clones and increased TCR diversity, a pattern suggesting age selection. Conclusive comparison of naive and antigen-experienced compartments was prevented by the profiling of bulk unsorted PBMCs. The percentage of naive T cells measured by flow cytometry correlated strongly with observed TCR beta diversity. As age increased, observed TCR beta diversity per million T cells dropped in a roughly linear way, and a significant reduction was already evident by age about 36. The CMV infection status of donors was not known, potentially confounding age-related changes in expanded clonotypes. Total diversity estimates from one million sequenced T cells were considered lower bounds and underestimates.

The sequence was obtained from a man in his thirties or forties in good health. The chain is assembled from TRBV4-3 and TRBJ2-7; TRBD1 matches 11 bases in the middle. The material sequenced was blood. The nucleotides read TGCGCCAGCAGCTTCGGGACAGGGGGTAACGAGCAGTACTTC. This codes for CASSFGTGGNEQYF.